These 27 T cell receptor beta chains were sequenced from one sample in a study of blood T cell repertoires in COVID-19. Profiling relied on immunoSEQ multiplex PCR, and the TCRdb table lists in-frame clones only, not all of them. This sample has roughly 140,000 clones, with 65% to 85% found just once. Material for sequencing was peripheral blood. All receptors come from a man aged 60 to 75 with active or convalescent COVID-19.

The chain uses TRBV29-1 and TRBJ2-4; TRBD1 matches 7 bases. Germline loops: CDR1 SQVTM, CDR2 ANQGSEA. V dropped 4 bases and J dropped 1; count of bases not matched to a gene: 16. The CDR3 extends over 18 amino acids. The CDR3 coding sequence is TGCAGCGTTGTAGTTGCAGGGGGTTTGGATCTGGCCAAAAACATTCAGTACTTC. Translating it yields CSVVVAGGLDLAKNIQYF.

V and J are TRBV11-2 and TRBJ2-7; D perhaps matches TRBD2 (6 bases). Germline loops: CDR1 SGHAT, CDR2 FQNNGV. The CDR3 totals 15 residues. V was pared by 5 bases and J by 3 bases, with 17 bases between. CDR3 in amino acids: CASSPLGGRYYEQYF. In DNA, the CDR3 is TGTGCCAGCAGCCCCCTGGGGGGACGGTACTACGAGCAGTACTTC.

The V call is TRBV2, the J call TRBJ1-1, with D perhaps matching TRBD1 (5 bases). The germline V gene encodes CDR1 SNHLY and CDR2 FYNNEI. The CDR3 is made up of 16 amino acids. V gave up 0 bases and J gave up 4 bases, with 15 bases separating them. CDR3 in DNA: TGTGCCAGCAGTGAAGCAGACAGCTCATCGGGCACTGAAGCTTTCTTT. Its protein is CASSEADSSSGTEAFF.

This clone was counted once. V and J are TRBV14 and TRBJ1-2; D call uncertain. CDR3 size: 13 residues. Germline CDR1 and CDR2: SGHDN and FVKESK. Trimming removed 2 bases at V and 4 bases at J, with 8 bases between. DNA of the CDR3: TGTGCCAGCAGCCAAACTGACATCTATGGCTACACCTTC. Its translation: CASSQTDIYGYTF.

The chain couples TRBV7-2 to TRBJ2-3; 7 bases are shared with TRBD2. The CDR3 is 17 amino acids. J lost 1 base, V lost 5 bases, and 12 bases had no gene match. Germline V gene data show CDR1 as SGHTA and CDR2 as FQGNSA. The CDR3 region is CASSPRSSGRGTDTQYF. The CDR3 DNA sequence: TGTGCCAGCAGCCCCAGGTCGTCAGGGAGGGGCACAGATACGCAGTATTTT.

The chain uses TRBV30 and TRBJ2-7; 11 bases align to TRBD1. Trimming took 4 bases from V and 6 from J; bases not matched to a gene: 11. The CDR3 extends over 15 amino acids. Germline assignment: CDR1 GTSNPN and CDR2 SVGIG (reference sequence). CDR3 region: CAWNPGGTGGVEQYF. For the CDR3, the DNA is TGTGCCTGGAATCCCGGTGGGACAGGGGGAGTCGAGCAGTACTTC.

The chain recombines TRBV5-1 with TRBJ2-1; the D is unclear. Trimming stripped 4 bases from V and 2 bases from J, with 7 bases between. Germline V gene data show CDR1 as SGHRS and CDR2 as YFSETQ. The CDR3 totals 13 residues. CDR3 coding DNA: TGCGCCAGCAGCCCAACAACCTACAATGAGCAGTTCTTC. Translation gives CASSPTTYNEQFF.

The chain uses TRBV10-3 and TRBJ1-2; D perhaps matches TRBD1 (6 bases). Germline lookup yields CDR1 ENHRY and CDR2 SYGVKD. The CDR3 has 13 residues. The germline V and J ends were trimmed by 5 bases and 4 bases, with 11 bases remaining between them. CDR3 bases: TGTGCCATCAGTCGGGACATCCGCTATGGCTACACCTTC. This gives the protein CAISRDIRYGYTF.

The chain is built from TRBV4-2 and TRBJ2-2, with a possible D match to TRBD1 (6 bases). This CDR3 spans 16 amino acids. V was pared by 4 bases and J by 4 bases, with 16 bases between. Germline loops: CDR1 LGHNA, CDR2 YNFKEQ. CDR3 protein: CASSPISQGSTGELFF. The CDR3 nucleotides read TGTGCCAGCAGCCCGATATCCCAGGGGAGCACCGGGGAGCTGTTTTTT.

This clone has a count of ten or more. The V gene is TRBV5-1, the J gene TRBJ1-2; perhaps TRBD1 as D (6 bases). The ends were cut back, 4 bases at V and 5 bases at J, with 21 bases in the middle. The germline gives CDR1 SGHRS, CDR2 YFSETQ. This CDR3 contains 16 residues. CDR3 bases: TGCGCCAGCAGCATTCCTCCGGCAGGGGATCAATATGGCTACACCTTC. Its protein is CASSIPPAGDQYGYTF.

This chain connects TRBV6-5 to TRBJ2-7, with TRBD1 matching over 7 bases. Germline lookup yields CDR1 MNHEY and CDR2 SVGAGI. J gave up 2 bases and V 8 bases, and 6 bases lay outside the gene matches. This CDR3 region has 13 residues. The CDR3 is CASRTGPTYEQYF. CDR3 DNA: TGTGCCAGCCGGACAGGTCCTACCTACGAGCAGTACTTC.

The rearrangement joins TRBV12-5 to TRBJ2-1; 9 positions agree with TRBD2. This CDR3 comprises 15 residues. V shed 2 bases, J shed 8 bases, and the junction held 7 bases outside the gene matches. Germline CDR1 LGHNT, CDR2 FRNRAP. The CDR3 nucleotides are TGTGCTAGTGGTTTGAGTAGCGGGAGAGGGTATGAGCAGTTCTTC. This gives the protein CASGLSSGRGYEQFF.

The chain carries TRBV9 and TRBJ1-1; TRBD1 matches 8 bases. Germline lookup yields CDR1 SGDLS and CDR2 YYNGEE. V shed 2 bases and J 4 bases; nucleotides not matched to a gene: 7. The CDR3 totals 15 residues. CDR3 protein: CASSVPTGGGTEAFF. The CDR3 nucleotides read TGTGCCAGCAGCGTCCCTACAGGGGGAGGCACTGAAGCTTTCTTT.

Only a few counts were recorded for this clone. This chain joins TRBV19 and TRBJ2-7; tentative D call: TRBD1 (6 bases). This CDR3 is 14 amino acids long. V was pared by 6 bases and J by 2 bases, with 14 bases between. CDR1 LNHDA and CDR2 SQIVND come from the germline V gene (reference sequence). CDR3 region: CASSYGTSAYEQYF. The CDR3 DNA sequence: TGTGCCAGTAGCTACGGGACATCGGCCTACGAGCAGTACTTC.

The V and J genes are TRBV7-2 and TRBJ1-5, with D perhaps TRBD1 (6 bases). Per the germline V gene, CDR1 is SGHTA and CDR2 is FQGNSA. Between the trimmed V and J ends, which lost 6 bases and 3 bases, there was a span of 12 bases. The CDR3 covers 14 residues. The CDR3, as DNA: TGTGCCAGCAGACGCGACAGGTCCAATCAGCCCCAGCATTTT. Protein: CASRRDRSNQPQHF.

V is TRBV5-1 and J is TRBJ2-7; the match to TRBD2 covers 10 bases. J was trimmed by 6 bases and V by 1 base; bases with no gene match: 7. The germline CDR1 and CDR2 sequences are SGHRS and YFSETQ. The length of the CDR3 is 15 residues. The CDR3 is CASSLMLAGDGEQYF. CDR3 DNA: TGCGCCAGCAGCTTGATGCTAGCGGGAGACGGCGAGCAGTACTTC. Together with reference TRBV5-1 and TRBJ2-7, the CDR3 gives the full variable domain: KAGVTQTPRYLIKTRGQQVTLSCSPISGHRSVSWYQQTPGQGLQFLFEYFSETQRNKGNFPGRFSGRQFSNSRSEMNVSTLELGDSALYLCASSLMLAGDGEQYFGPGTRLTVT.

The CDR3 nucleotides read TGTGCCAGCAGCCGGACAGTTAATGAAAAACTGTTTTTT. Encoded protein: CASSRTVNEKLFF. The chain combines TRBV6-5 with TRBJ1-4, with D maybe TRBD1 (6 bases). CDR3 length equals 13 residues. Trimming cost V 6 bases and J 4 bases, with 9 bases left between them. CDR1 and CDR2 from the germline V gene are MNHEY and SVGAGI.

The chain recombines TRBV19 with TRBJ1-5; 10 nucleotides align to TRBD1. V trimming: 6 bases; J trimming: 5 bases; junction bases outside the gene matches: 7. The CDR3 is 15 residues long. Germline CDR1 LNHDA, CDR2 SQIVND (reference sequence). The CDR3 DNA sequence: TGTGCCAGTAGAGATTCCGGGACAGGGGATCAGCCCCAGCATTTT. As protein: CASRDSGTGDQPQHF.

The J gene is TRBJ1-2, the V gene TRBV7-9; TRBD1 matches at 7 bases. Germline CDR1 and CDR2: SEHNR and FQNEAQ (reference sequence). The CDR3 spans 13 residues. Unmatched junction bases numbered 7, after V lost 3 bases and J lost 9 bases. The CDR3 is CASSLEGAVSYTF. CDR3 nucleotide sequence: TGTGCCAGCAGCTTGGAGGGGGCGGTTAGCTACACCTTC.

The rearrangement uses TRBV7-2 and TRBJ1-3, with TRBD1 matching over 7 bases. The V segment lost 5 bases and the J segment 4 bases; nucleotides outside the gene matches: 14. Germline CDR1 is SGHTA and CDR2 is FQGNSA. This CDR3 has 17 residues. In DNA, the CDR3 is TGTGCCAGCAGCCGCACTGGGGGAGGACAGGCGGGAAACACCATATATTTT. Translation gives CASSRTGGGQAGNTIYF.

V usage is TRBV14 and J usage is TRBJ2-5; 9 nucleotides match TRBD1. CDR3 length: 17 residues. The junction had 14 bases not matched to a gene; V was cut back by 4 bases and J by 5 bases. Germline CDR1 is SGHDN and CDR2 is FVKESK. The CDR3 DNA sequence: TGTGCCAGCAGCCCCCCAAGGGGGACAGGGTCTTTGGAGACCCAGTACTTC. Protein product: CASSPPRGTGSLETQYF.

This chain links TRBV7-9 with TRBJ1-1; a weak D match, TRBD1 (6 bases). The CDR3 length is 13 residues. From germline, CDR1 is SEHNR and CDR2 FQNEAQ (reference sequence). V lost 7 bases and J lost 8, with 17 bases in between. Written as DNA, the CDR3 is TGTGCCAGCACCCCGGGCTCTACAGGGGAAGCTTTCTTT. Translating it yields CASTPGSTGEAFF.

The chain has TRBV20-1 and TRBJ2-7; D not resolved. The CDR3 sequence is 11 residues long. Germline values: CDR1 DFQATT, CDR2 SNEGSKA (reference sequence). V lost 0 bases to trimming and J lost 3 bases, with 3 bases between them. In DNA, the CDR3 is TGCAGTGCTAGAGACTTCTACGAGCAGTACTTC. This encodes CSARDFYEQYF.

Relative to its sample, this clone is large (0.1 to 1%). V and J are TRBV5-1 and TRBJ2-2; TRBD2 matches 9 bases. Germline CDR1 reads SGHRS; CDR2 reads YFSETQ. V lost 5 bases and J lost 5; bases outside the gene matches: 7. The CDR3 is 15 amino acids. The CDR3 protein is CASSGVLAGTGELFF. CDR3 bases: TGCGCCAGCAGTGGTGTGCTAGCGGGAACCGGGGAGCTGTTTTTT.

This clone has a handful of counts. The gene calls are TRBV7-9 and TRBJ2-7; D is uncertain. Between the trimmed V and J ends, which lost 0 bases and 4 bases, there was a span of 13 bases. Looked up from germline, CDR1 is SEHNR and CDR2 is FQNEAQ (reference sequence). This CDR3 spans 15 amino acids. The CDR3 DNA sequence: TGTGCCAGCAGCTTAGCGAGGAGCGCCGCGTACGAGCAGTACTTC. Translating it yields CASSLARSAAYEQYF.

CDR3 sequence reads: CASSASGAGSNQPQHF. CDR3 nucleotide sequence: TGTGCCAGCAGTGCATCAGGGGCTGGGAGCAATCAGCCCCAGCATTTT. This sequence joins TRBV2 and TRBJ1-5, with D perhaps matching TRBD1 (6 bases). Trimming stripped 4 bases from V and 1 base from J, with 14 bases between. CDR1 and CDR2 (germline): SNHLY, FYNNEI. There are 16 residues in the CDR3.

The rearrangement joins TRBV27 to TRBJ2-1; a weak D match, TRBD2 (6 bases). This CDR3 is 15 amino acids long. V lost 5 bases, J lost 7 bases, and 18 bases lay in between. CDR1 and CDR2 from the germline V gene are MNHEY and SMNVEV (reference sequence). This chain's CDR3 is CASSPGLLSGNEQFF. CDR3 nucleotides: TGTGCCAGCAGTCCGGGACTCCTTTCCGGGAATGAGCAGTTCTTC.